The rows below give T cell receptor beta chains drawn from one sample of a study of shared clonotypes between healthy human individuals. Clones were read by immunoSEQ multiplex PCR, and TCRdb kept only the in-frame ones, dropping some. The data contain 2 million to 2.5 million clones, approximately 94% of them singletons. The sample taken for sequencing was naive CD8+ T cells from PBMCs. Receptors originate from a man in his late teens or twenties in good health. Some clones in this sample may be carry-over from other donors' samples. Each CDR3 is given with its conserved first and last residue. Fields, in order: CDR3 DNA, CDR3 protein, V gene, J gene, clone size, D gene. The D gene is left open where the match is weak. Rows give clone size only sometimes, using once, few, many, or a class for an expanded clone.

TGTGCCAGCAGCTTAAAGGGGGTTTACACTGAAGCTTTCTTT	CASSLKGVYTEAFF	TRBV7-3	TRBJ1-1	-	-
TGTGCCAGCAACCTTCCGGGACAGGGGGTCGAGCAGTACTTC	CASNLPGQGVEQYF	TRBV2	TRBJ2-7	-	TRBD1
TGTGCCAGCACCACAACAGGGGCGGGTGAGACCCAGTACTTC	CASTTTGAGETQYF	TRBV27	TRBJ2-5	-	TRBD1
TGTGCCAGCAGCTTAGTAGTAGTCTCTGGAAACACCATATATTTT	CASSLVVVSGNTIYF	TRBV11-2	TRBJ1-3	-	-
TGTGCCAGCAGTTTTGGGACTAGCGGCCTCCAAGAGACCCAGTACTTC	CASSFGTSGLQETQYF	TRBV28	TRBJ2-5	-	TRBD2
TGCAGCGCGGACTTGCAGAACACCGGGGAGCTGTTTTTT	CSADLQNTGELFF	TRBV29-1	TRBJ2-2	-	-
TGTGCCAGCAGTTCGGGGCCCTTGATGAACTTC	CASSSGPLMNF	TRBV28	TRBJ2-7	-	-
TGTGCCACCCGAGGTGGGGGGCCCCAAGAGACCCAGTACTTC	CATRGGGPQETQYF	TRBV18	TRBJ2-5	-	-
TGCAGCGTCAGGACAATCGTATACGAGCAGTACTTC	CSVRTIVYEQYF	TRBV29-1	TRBJ2-7	-	-
TGTGCCAGCGGAGTTAGCGGAGCTTACAATGAGCAGTTCTTC	CASGVSGAYNEQFF	TRBV27	TRBJ2-1	-	-
TGTGCCAGCAGCTTGGGCGGGAGGGCCGACGGGGAGCTGTTTTTT	CASSLGGRADGELFF	TRBV7-9	TRBJ2-2	-	TRBD2
TGCAGCGTTCAAACGAGGGTTAACACTGAAGCTTTCTTT	CSVQTRVNTEAFF	TRBV29-1	TRBJ1-1	-	-
TGTGCCAGCACCCGTGGGGGCGCGGGAGTTGAGACCCAGTACTTC	CASTRGGAGVETQYF	TRBV11-2	TRBJ2-5	-	-
TGTGCCAGCAGTTTATCGGCGGGAGCGTTATACGAGCAGTACTTC	CASSLSAGALYEQYF	TRBV27	TRBJ2-7	-	TRBD2
TGCGCCAGCAGCCAGCTCGTAGGTTACAATGAGCAGTTCTTC	CASSQLVGYNEQFF	TRBV4-1	TRBJ2-1	-	-
TGTGCCTGGAGTCCACCGGAGGGGACACTCGAGCAGTACTTC	CAWSPPEGTLEQYF	TRBV30	TRBJ2-7	-	-
TGTGTCAGAAGCTCCATCCCACGGGGACCGAGGATGTATGGCTACACCTTC	CVRSSIPRGPRMYGYTF	TRBV7-5	TRBJ1-2	-	-
TGTGCCAGCAGCTTGGTTGATGTGGACGGGGAGCTGTTTTTT	CASSLVDVDGELFF	TRBV5-6	TRBJ2-2	-	-
TGTGCCAGCAGCTCGAGGGAGGAGAAGAACTATGGCTACACCTTC	CASSSREEKNYGYTF	TRBV11-2	TRBJ1-2	-	-
TGTGCCAGCAGCGTAGGACTAGCGGGAGAATACGAGCAGTACTTC	CASSVGLAGEYEQYF	TRBV9	TRBJ2-7	-	TRBD2
TGCGCCAGCAGCTCCAGGTGGGGGAGGGGGGATGAGCAGTTCTTC	CASSSRWGRGDEQFF	TRBV5-1	TRBJ2-1	-	-
TGTGCCAGTAGTCCAGGACTAGCGGGAGGGGAGCTGTTTTTT	CASSPGLAGGELFF	TRBV19	TRBJ2-2	-	TRBD2
TGTGCCAGCAGTCAAGGGGCCTACGAGCAGTACTTC	CASSQGAYEQYF	TRBV7-8	TRBJ2-7	once	-
TGTGCCAGCAGCGCCCAACAAGCCGTGCGGGCTTACTATGGCTACACCTTC	CASSAQQAVRAYYGYTF	TRBV5-8	TRBJ1-2	-	-
TGCGCCAGCAGTCGAGCATCCCTCCCCACAGATACGCAGTATTTT	CASSRASLPTDTQYF	TRBV23-1	TRBJ2-3	-	-
TGTGCCAGCAGCCCCCCCCAGGGGGGATCGGGGACCCAGTACTTC	CASSPPQGGSGTQYF	TRBV9	TRBJ2-5	-	-
TGTGCCAGCAGCTTCTTCGGCGGGAGGGACACAGATACGCAGTATTTT	CASSFFGGRDTDTQYF	TRBV13	TRBJ2-3	-	TRBD2